Sequencing of this T cell receptor beta chain was carried out in a study of T cells in Graves' hyperthyroidism and ophthalmopathy. Amplified TCR beta CDR3 regions came from RNA transcripts. Researchers ran a first-round RT-PCR on the TCR CDR3 using the HTBI primer set. TCRdb redid the calling of the multiplex PCR reads with MiXCR, one entry per CDR3 protein. The repertoire holds hundreds of thousands of distinct CDR3 sequences, around a sixth seen once, with around 15% in the top ten. Regarding the study as a whole: Also found in blood were most expanded thyroid clonotypes above 0.001.

For this clonotype: Its antigen is unidentified.

Sequences were obtained from blood. The sequence derives from a woman aged 50 to 60 with Graves' hyperthyroidism that later progressed to Graves' ophthalmopathy.

DNA of the CDR3: TGTGCCAGCAGTTACTCGGGCAGGGGGGTGGAAAAACTGTTTTTT. Translation gives CASSYSGRGVEKLFF. The chain combines TRBV6-6 with TRBJ1-4; 7 bases are a match to TRBD1. The trim removed 0 bases at V and 8 bases at J, leaving 6 bases unmatched. Germline V gene sequence: CDR1 MNHNY, CDR2 SVGAGI (reference sequence). CDR3 length equals 15 residues.